This TCR beta chain was identified during a study of blood T cell repertoires in COVID-19. About the research overall: COVID-19 samples from acute and convalescent phases originated in the United States, Italy and Spain. PBMCs, B-cell-depleted T cells, or T cells provided the cDNA or gDNA that made up the material.

Germline loops: CDR1 SGHAT, CDR2 FQNNGV. This CDR3 contains 13 residues. Trimming left V 0 bases short and J 9 bases short, with 6 bases between. Methods used by the authors: Estimation of nucleated cell counts relied on the amplification of reference gene primers. This table comes from immunoSEQ multiplex PCR, and its TCRdb copy is limited to in-frame clones, with some not included. That table gives V, J and clone size, and the DNA gave D and trimming. The profile shows over 200,000 clones, more than 80% of them singletons. Only one count was recorded for this clone. Participants were aged roughly 18 to 89 years from about 25 US areas.

The TCR comes from a man in his fifties or sixties who had recovered from COVID-19. The chain uses TRBV11-2 and TRBJ1-6; D remains ambiguous. The material sequenced was PBMCs or T cells enriched from blood (not recorded which). CDR3 in amino acids: CASSLDIGSPLHF. CDR3 bases: TGTGCCAGCAGCTTAGATATCGGTTCACCCCTCCACTTT.